This T cell receptor beta chain comes out of a study of blood T cell repertoires in COVID-19. Study context: Samples of COVID-19 (acute and convalescent) were obtained from the United States, Italy and Spain. PBMCs, B-cell-depleted T cells, or T cells were the source of the cDNA or gDNA that made up the material.

Authors' analysis steps: Amplification with reference gene primers provided the estimates of nucleated cell counts. The assay was immunoSEQ multiplex PCR, and TCRdb's table has in-frame clones only and misses some. The V and J calls and clone size were taken over from that table, and D and trimming were inferred from the DNA. The sample includes 280,000 or so clones, around 87% of them seen just once. Germline V CDR1 and CDR2: SGHNT, YYREEE (reference sequence). The CDR3 contains 11 residues. V was clipped by 2 bases and J by 8 bases, with 7 bases between them. The sequenced sample consisted of peripheral blood. The receptor was isolated from a woman aged 25 to 39 who had recovered from COVID-19. The rearrangement links TRBV5-4 to TRBJ1-2, with D uncertain. The DNA of the CDR3 is TGTGCCAGCAGCTTCGGGGAGGGCTACACCTTC. It specifies CASSFGEGYTF.